These 11 T cell receptor beta chains were all obtained from the same sample, sequenced in a study of blood T cell repertoires in COVID-19. Some clones are missing from TCRdb's copy, which holds only in-frame ones; the method was immunoSEQ multiplex PCR. This table has roughly 230,000 clones, about nine tenths appearing once. Sequencing input: PBMCs or T cells enriched from blood (not recorded which). The receptors were sampled from a woman in her 30s with acute COVID-19.

The rearrangement joins TRBV28 to TRBJ1-5, with 8 bases aligning to TRBD1. In germline, CDR1 is MDHEN, CDR2 SYDVKM. This CDR3 is built from 14 residues. The trim removed 2 bases at V and 7 bases at J, leaving 4 bases unmatched. The CDR3 protein is CASSLQGARQPQHF. Here the CDR3 DNA reads TGTGCCAGCAGTTTACAGGGGGCAAGACAGCCCCAGCATTTT.

V and J are TRBV2 and TRBJ2-1, with D perhaps TRBD1 (7 bases). CDR1 SNHLY and CDR2 FYNNEI come from the germline V gene. V dropped 5 bases and J dropped 9 bases, with 11 bases sitting between them. The CDR3 contains 12 residues. In nucleotides, the CDR3 is TGTGCCAGCAGTACTCAGGGGGGTGAGCAGTTCTTC. Protein product: CASSTQGGEQFF.

The chain carries TRBV19 and TRBJ2-6; maybe TRBD1 (6 bases). Germline V gene data show CDR1 as LNHDA and CDR2 as SQIVND (reference sequence). This CDR3 spans 15 amino acids. Trimming left V 3 bases short and J 4 bases short, with 10 bases between. CDR3 residues: CASSIAGTGANVLTF. In DNA, the CDR3 is TGTGCCAGTAGTATTGCCGGGACAGGGGCCAACGTCCTGACTTTC.

This chain links TRBV6-5 with TRBJ1-6; tentatively, D is TRBD1 (5 bases). Germline CDR1 and CDR2: MNHEY and SVGAGI. Trimming pared 2 bases from V and 7 bases from J, leaving 9 bases between. This CDR3 region has 14 residues. Here the CDR3 reads CASSYVQANSPLHF. In DNA form, the CDR3 reads TGTGCCAGCAGTTACGTACAGGCCAATTCACCCCTCCACTTT.

V and J are TRBV30 and TRBJ1-4, with 11 bases identical to TRBD1. CDR1 is GTSNPN, CDR2 SVGIG, per germline (reference sequence). The CDR3 runs to 16 residues. V lost 3 bases to trimming and J lost 3 bases; unmatched junction nucleotides: 6. The CDR3 nucleotides are TGTGCCTGGAGGAGGACAGGGGGCGAATCTAATGAAAAACTGTTTTTT. Translating gives CAWRRTGGESNEKLFF.

The chain couples TRBV27 to TRBJ1-1, with D possibly matching TRBD1 (5 bases). CDR3 length: 15 residues. Germline values: CDR1 MNHEY, CDR2 SMNVEV (reference sequence). The germline V and J ends were trimmed by 8 bases and 4 bases, with 20 bases remaining between them. The CDR3, as DNA: TGTGCCAGCGCTCGTTCCCCACGACAGTTCACTGAAGCTTTCTTT. Protein: CASARSPRQFTEAFF.

The rearrangement uses TRBV18 and TRBJ2-5; D perhaps matches TRBD2 (6 bases). V lost 3 bases, J lost 5 bases, and 13 bases lay in between. The CDR3 is 14 amino acids. From germline, CDR1 is KGHSH and CDR2 LQKENI. CDR3 protein: CASSPFAGGETQYF. CDR3 sequence (DNA): TGTGCCAGCTCACCTTTTGCCGGGGGTGAGACCCAGTACTTC.

This chain joins TRBV12-3 or TRBV12-4 and TRBJ1-1; tentatively, D is TRBD1 (5 bases). This CDR3 has 13 residues. CDR3 in DNA: TGTGCAATCGAAAAGGCAGGGTACACTGAAGCTTTCTTT. As protein: CAIEKAGYTEAFF.

This clone was counted once. CDR3 sequence: CASSPLSYNEQFF. CDR3 DNA: TGTGCCAGCAGCCCCCTTTCCTACAATGAGCAGTTCTTC. The rearrangement joins TRBV11-2 to TRBJ2-1; no definite D call. The V gene's germline CDR1 is SGHAT and CDR2 FQNNGV. V was cut by 5 bases and J by 1 base, with 6 bases left in between. CDR3 length: 13 residues.

The chain employs TRBV6-5 and TRBJ2-7, with D uncertain. Trimming took 2 bases from V and 0 from J, leaving 11 bases between them. Germline V gene lookup returns CDR1 MNHEY and CDR2 SVGAGI. This CDR3 is 15 amino acids long. The DNA of the CDR3 is TGTGCCAGCAGTTACATGAGTCGATCCTCCTACGAGCAGTACTTC. The encoded protein is CASSYMSRSSYEQYF.

The chain employs TRBV29-1 and TRBJ1-6, with 7 bases fitting TRBD1. After removal of 6 bases from V and 13 bases from J, the junction contained 12 bases not matched to a gene. This CDR3 has 13 amino acids. Germline assignment: CDR1 SQVTM and CDR2 ANQGSEA. Here the CDR3 reads CSVRQGPQGPLHF. DNA of the CDR3: TGCAGCGTGCGACAGGGCCCTCAAGGGCCCCTCCACTTT.